Below are 21 T cell receptor beta chains sequenced from a single sample in a study of cytomegalovirus exposure and HLA in healthy donors. PCR involved 60 Vbeta and 13 Jbeta primers. Profiled with immunoSEQ multiplex PCR; TCRdb holds only in-frame clones, not every one. This sample carries about 160,000 clones, with roughly 1.3% going to the ten biggest clones. The sequenced sample consisted of PBMCs. Receptors originate from a woman in her sixties in good health and CMV-seronegative.

The chain links TRBV5-1 to TRBJ1-1; the D gene is possibly TRBD1 (6 bases). CDR1 and CDR2 from the germline V gene are SGHRS and YFSETQ. Trimming shortened V by 4 bases and J by 4 bases, and 17 bases separated the two germline ends. The CDR3 totals 15 residues. CDR3 DNA sequence: TGCGCCAGCAGCCCCCGGGGGGGAGGGGGCACTGAAGCTTTCTTT. It translates to CASSPRGGGGTEAFF.

The chain combines TRBV7-3 with TRBJ1-2; the D gene is possibly TRBD1 (6 bases). Germline V CDR1 and CDR2: SGHTA, FQGTGA. The CDR3 consists of 13 residues. V lost 1 base, J lost 6 bases, and 9 bases lay in between. The CDR3 loop reads CASSLNRVDGYTF. CDR3 sequence (DNA): TGTGCCAGCAGCTTAAACAGGGTTGATGGCTACACCTTC.

This chain joins TRBV2 and TRBJ2-5; D is unclear. The CDR3 extends over 15 amino acids. From germline, CDR1 is SNHLY and CDR2 FYNNEI. Trimming shortened V by 6 bases and J by 3 bases, and 17 bases separated the two germline ends. The CDR3 protein is CASRSNGLQEETQYF. DNA of the CDR3: TGTGCCAGCAGATCAAATGGGCTACAAGAAGAGACCCAGTACTTC.

This sequence joins TRBV28 and TRBJ2-1; 12 nucleotides match TRBD2. Trimming at V came to 6 bases and at J to 6 bases, leaving 6 bases not matched to a gene. This CDR3 has 15 amino acids. The germline CDR1 and CDR2 sequences are MDHEN and SYDVKM. The CDR3 protein is CASSPTSGSPNEQFF. DNA of the CDR3: TGTGCCAGCAGCCCGACTAGCGGGAGCCCCAATGAGCAGTTCTTC. The variable domain in full, with the rest retrieved from reference TRBV28 and TRBJ2-1, is DVKVTQSSRYLVKRTGEKVFLECVQDMDHENMFWYRQDPGLGLRLIYFSYDVKMKEKGDIPEGYSVSREKKERFSLILESASTNQTSMYLCASSPTSGSPNEQFFGPGTRLTVL.

The CDR3 here is CASSSGQDYNEKLFF. CDR3 sequence (DNA): TGTGCCAGCAGCTCCGGACAGGATTATAATGAAAAACTGTTTTTT. The rearrangement uses TRBV5-4 and TRBJ1-4, with 7 bases aligning to TRBD1. Unmatched junction bases numbered 6, after V lost 3 bases and J lost 4 bases. The CDR3 sequence is 15 residues long. Germline CDR1 is SGHNT and CDR2 is YYREEE (reference sequence).

The chain joins TRBV9 to TRBJ1-1; 7 bases are a match to TRBD1. This CDR3 has 14 amino acids. Trimming took 3 bases from V and 4 from J; bases not matched to a gene: 6. Germline values: CDR1 SGDLS, CDR2 YYNGEE. CDR3 nucleotide sequence: TGTGCCAGCAGCGGATCGGCAGGGGGCACTGAAGCTTTCTTT. This encodes CASSGSAGGTEAFF.

The CDR3 bases are TGTGCCAGCTCATTAACAGATACGCAGTATTTT. Translating it yields CASSLTDTQYF. This chain uses TRBV18 with TRBJ2-3; D not certain. Germline V gene sequence: CDR1 KGHSH, CDR2 LQKENI. V lost 5 bases, J lost 3 bases, and 3 bases lay in between. This CDR3 is 11 amino acids long.

V and J are TRBV29-1 and TRBJ2-1; D is possibly TRBD1 (6 bases). CDR1 is SQVTM, CDR2 ANQGSEA, per germline. The CDR3 runs 14 residues. The V gene lost 3 bases and the J gene lost 4 bases, with 13 bases spanning the gap. The CDR3 coding sequence is TGCAGCGTTGATCAGGGGCTGGGATACAATGAGCAGTTCTTC. This gives the protein CSVDQGLGYNEQFF.

The chain recombines TRBV2 with TRBJ2-2, with a tentative D call TRBD2 (5 bases). Germline V gene lookup returns CDR1 SNHLY and CDR2 FYNNEI. With 4 bases removed from V and 5 bases from J, the gap between germline ends came to 11 bases. The CDR3 runs to 14 residues. The CDR3: CASSGEAETGELFF. CDR3 sequence (DNA): TGTGCCAGCAGTGGGGAAGCGGAAACCGGGGAGCTGTTTTTT.

The J gene is TRBJ1-2, the V gene TRBV5-6; D ambiguous. This CDR3 region has 15 residues. Germline V lookup: CDR1 SGHDT, CDR2 YYEEEE. The V gene lost 6 bases and the J gene lost 2 bases, with 17 bases spanning the gap. As DNA, the CDR3 is TGTGCCAGCAAGCCGGGTCCAATGAGCAACTATGGCTACACCTTC. It encodes CASKPGPMSNYGYTF.

This chain links TRBV7-9 with TRBJ2-1; 8 nucleotides match TRBD1. The CDR3 has 15 residues. Trimming removed 5 bases from V and 9 bases from J; junction bases left unmatched: 12. Germline lookup yields CDR1 SEHNR and CDR2 FQNEAQ (reference sequence). The CDR3 protein is CASSAGQVLGVEQFF. CDR3 DNA sequence: TGTGCCAGCAGCGCGGGACAGGTGCTGGGGGTTGAGCAGTTCTTC.

The chain carries TRBV2 and TRBJ2-2, with a weak D call TRBD1 (6 bases). Trimming left V 2 bases short and J 5 bases short, with 9 bases between. CDR1 and CDR2 from the germline V gene are SNHLY and FYNNEI. The CDR3 runs to 14 residues. The CDR3 protein is CASSEQGRTGELFF. The CDR3 region has the DNA TGTGCCAGCAGTGAACAGGGGAGAACCGGGGAGCTGTTTTTT.

The rearrangement uses TRBV14 and TRBJ2-2; possibly TRBD2 for D (5 bases). Germline-derived CDR1 and CDR2 are SGHDN and FVKESK. The V end lost 1 base, the J end lost 1 base, and 10 bases lay between the germline ends. The length of the CDR3 is 16 residues. Here the CDR3 DNA reads TGTGCCAGCAGCCAAGTTTCGGGGAGGAACACCGGGGAGCTGTTTTTT. This codes for CASSQVSGRNTGELFF.

The CDR3 nucleotides read TGTGCCAGCAGCCCACGTAGCGGGGCCAAATACAATGAGCAGTTCTTC. Amino acids: CASSPRSGAKYNEQFF. V is TRBV9 and J is TRBJ2-1; the match to TRBD2 covers 8 bases. The J segment lost 4 bases and the V segment lost 4 bases, leaving 10 bases of the junction unmatched. Germline values: CDR1 SGDLS, CDR2 YYNGEE. This CDR3 is built from 16 residues.

The V call is TRBV5-6, the J call TRBJ1-5, with unresolved D. V gave up 0 bases and J gave up 2 bases, with 9 bases separating them. Germline assignment: CDR1 SGHDT and CDR2 YYEEEE. This CDR3 spans 15 amino acids. The CDR3 sequence is CASSLAGGGNQPQHF. In DNA, the CDR3 is TGTGCCAGCAGCTTGGCCGGCGGGGGCAATCAGCCCCAGCATTTT.

This chain links TRBV19 with TRBJ1-3; 8 positions agree with TRBD1. Trimming took 7 bases from V and 6 from J; bases not matched to a gene: 17. The CDR3 contains 17 residues. Per germline, CDR1 LNHDA and CDR2 SQIVND (reference sequence). CDR3 in amino acids: CASNDRGNPSALNTIYF. The CDR3 bases are TGTGCCAGTAACGACAGGGGAAACCCCTCAGCCTTAAACACCATATATTTT. The full variable domain, its missing parts supplied by reference TRBV19 and TRBJ1-3, is DGGITQSPKYLFRKEGQNVTLSCEQNLNHDAMYWYRQDPGQGLRLIYYSQIVNDFQKGDIAEGYSVSREKKESFPLTVTSAQKNPTAFYLCASNDRGNPSALNTIYFGEGSWLTVV.

The chain carries TRBV7-9 and TRBJ2-3; TRBD1 might be the D (6 bases). The CDR3 length is 12 residues. The ends were cut back, 3 bases at V and 6 bases at J, with 7 bases in the middle. Germline CDR1 reads SEHNR; CDR2 reads FQNEAQ (reference sequence). The CDR3 sequence is CASSFRGDTQYF. CDR3 coding DNA: TGTGCCAGCAGCTTCAGGGGTGATACGCAGTATTTT.

The J gene is TRBJ2-3, the V gene TRBV5-1, with TRBD1 matching 9 bases. Per germline, CDR1 SGHRS and CDR2 YFSETQ. This CDR3 spans 15 amino acids. The V segment lost 2 bases and the J segment 0 bases; nucleotides outside the gene matches: 1. The CDR3 DNA is TGCGCCAGCAGCTTTGGACAGGGGAGCACAGATACGCAGTATTTT. Translating gives CASSFGQGSTDTQYF.

The CDR3 here is CASSLVLAGPYNEQFF. DNA of the CDR3: TGCGCCAGCAGCTTGGTGCTAGCGGGACCCTACAATGAGCAGTTCTTC. J is TRBJ2-1 and V is TRBV5-1; 9 bases match TRBD2. The CDR3 extends over 16 amino acids. Germline loops: CDR1 SGHRS, CDR2 YFSETQ. After removal of 0 bases from V and 2 bases from J, the junction contained 3 bases not matched to a gene.

The genes are TRBV2 and TRBJ1-3; 7 bases map to TRBD1. This CDR3 is 13 amino acids long. Germline loops: CDR1 SNHLY, CDR2 FYNNEI. V lost 6 bases and J lost 4; bases outside the gene matches: 3. CDR3 sequence: CASRSDRGNTIYF. The CDR3 nucleotides are TGTGCCAGCAGATCGGACAGGGGAAACACCATATATTTT.

The chain has TRBV20-1 and TRBJ2-2; no firm D call. The CDR3 is 11 amino acids. Germline CDR1 reads DFQATT; CDR2 reads SNEGSKA (reference sequence). CDR3 DNA sequence: TGCAGGGCAGGTTCCCCCGGGGAGCTGTTTTTT. Protein sequence: CRAGSPGELFF.